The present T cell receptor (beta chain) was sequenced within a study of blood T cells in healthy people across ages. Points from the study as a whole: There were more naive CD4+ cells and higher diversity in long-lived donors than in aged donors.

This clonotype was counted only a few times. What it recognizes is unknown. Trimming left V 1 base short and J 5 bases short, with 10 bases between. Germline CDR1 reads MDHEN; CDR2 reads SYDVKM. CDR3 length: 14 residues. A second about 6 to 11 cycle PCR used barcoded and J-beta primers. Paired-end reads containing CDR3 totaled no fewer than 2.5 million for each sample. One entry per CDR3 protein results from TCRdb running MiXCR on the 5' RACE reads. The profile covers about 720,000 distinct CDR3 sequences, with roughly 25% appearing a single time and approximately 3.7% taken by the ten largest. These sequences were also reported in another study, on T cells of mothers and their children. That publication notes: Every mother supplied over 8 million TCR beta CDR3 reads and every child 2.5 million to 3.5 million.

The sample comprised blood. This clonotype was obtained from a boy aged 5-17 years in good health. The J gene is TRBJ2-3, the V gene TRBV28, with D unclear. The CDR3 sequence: CASSLYLNGDTQYF. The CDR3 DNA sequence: TGTGCCAGCAGTTTATACCTGAATGGAGATACGCAGTATTTT.